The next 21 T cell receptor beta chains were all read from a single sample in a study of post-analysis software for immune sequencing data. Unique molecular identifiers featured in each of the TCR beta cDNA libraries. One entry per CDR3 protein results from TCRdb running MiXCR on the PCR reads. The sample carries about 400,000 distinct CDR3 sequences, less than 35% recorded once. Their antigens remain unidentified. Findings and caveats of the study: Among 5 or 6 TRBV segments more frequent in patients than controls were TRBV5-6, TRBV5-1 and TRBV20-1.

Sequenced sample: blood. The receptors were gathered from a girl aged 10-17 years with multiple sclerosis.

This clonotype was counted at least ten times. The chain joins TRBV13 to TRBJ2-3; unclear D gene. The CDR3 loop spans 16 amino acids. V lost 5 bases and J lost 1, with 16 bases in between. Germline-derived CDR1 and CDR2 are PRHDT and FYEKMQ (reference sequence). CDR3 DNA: TGTGCCAGCAGCCCCCACAATGGGGTGGGCACAGATACGCAGTATTTT. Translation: CASSPHNGVGTDTQYF. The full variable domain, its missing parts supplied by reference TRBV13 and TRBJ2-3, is AAGVIQSPRHLIKEKRETATLKCYPIPRHDTVYWYQQGPGQDPQFLISFYEKMQSDKGSIPDRFSAQQFSDYHSELNMSSLELGDSALYFCASSPHNGVGTDTQYFGPGTRLTVL.

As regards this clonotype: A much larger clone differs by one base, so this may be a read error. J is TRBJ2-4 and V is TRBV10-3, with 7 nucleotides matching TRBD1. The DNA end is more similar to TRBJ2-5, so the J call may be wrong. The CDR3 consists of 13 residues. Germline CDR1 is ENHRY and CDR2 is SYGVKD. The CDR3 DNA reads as TGTGCCATCAGTGACACAGGGGCAGAGACCCAGTACTTC. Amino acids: CAISDTGAETQYF.

Here the CDR3 reads CASSLGGFQYNEQFF. The CDR3 DNA is TGTGCCAGCAGCCTGGGGGGATTCCAATACAATGAGCAGTTCTTC. The chain carries TRBV7-9 and TRBJ2-1, with a possible D match to TRBD2 (6 bases). The V end was cut by 5 bases, the J end by 4 bases, with 15 bases between. From germline, CDR1 is SEHNR and CDR2 FQNEAQ (reference sequence). This CDR3 is built from 15 residues.

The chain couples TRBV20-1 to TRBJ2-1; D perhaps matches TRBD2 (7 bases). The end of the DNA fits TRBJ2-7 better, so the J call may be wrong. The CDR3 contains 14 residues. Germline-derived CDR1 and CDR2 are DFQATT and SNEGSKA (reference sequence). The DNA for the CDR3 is TGCAGTGCTCCACGACCCGGGGCGGGGGCCGAGCAGTACTTC. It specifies CSAPRPGAGAEQYF.

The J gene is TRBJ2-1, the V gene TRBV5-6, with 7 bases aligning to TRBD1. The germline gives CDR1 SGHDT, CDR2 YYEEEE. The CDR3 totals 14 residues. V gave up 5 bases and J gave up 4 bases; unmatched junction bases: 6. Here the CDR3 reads CASSLGGLYNEQFF. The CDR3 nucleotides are TGTGCCAGCAGTCTAGGGGGCCTATACAATGAGCAGTTCTTC.

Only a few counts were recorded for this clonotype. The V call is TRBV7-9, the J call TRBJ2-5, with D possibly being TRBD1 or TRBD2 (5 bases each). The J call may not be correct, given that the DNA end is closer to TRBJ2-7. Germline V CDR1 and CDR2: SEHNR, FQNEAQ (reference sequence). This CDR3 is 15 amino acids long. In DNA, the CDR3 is TGTGCCAGCAGTTCATCAGGGATCACGAGGGGCGAGCAGTACTTC. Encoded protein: CASSSSGITRGEQYF.

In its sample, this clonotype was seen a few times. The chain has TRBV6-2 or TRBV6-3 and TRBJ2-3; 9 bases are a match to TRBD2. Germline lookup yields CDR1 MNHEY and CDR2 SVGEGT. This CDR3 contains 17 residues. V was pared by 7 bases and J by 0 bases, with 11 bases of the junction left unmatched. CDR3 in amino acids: CASTEASGARSTDTQYF. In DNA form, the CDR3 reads TGTGCCAGCACCGAGGCTAGCGGGGCTCGAAGCACAGATACGCAGTATTTT.

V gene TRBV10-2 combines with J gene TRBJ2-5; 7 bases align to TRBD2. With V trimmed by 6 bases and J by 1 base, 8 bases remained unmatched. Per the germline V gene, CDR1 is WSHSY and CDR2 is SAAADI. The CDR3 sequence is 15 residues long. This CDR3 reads CASSPMGGGQETQYF. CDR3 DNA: TGCGCCAGCAGCCCCATGGGGGGGGGCCAAGAGACCCAGTACTTC.

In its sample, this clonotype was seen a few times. This CDR3 is CASSYLDGGRNQPQHF. For the CDR3, the DNA is TGTGCCAGCAGTTACCTGGATGGGGGGAGAAATCAGCCCCAGCATTTT. V usage is TRBV12-3 or TRBV12-4 and J usage is TRBJ1-5, with TRBD1 as a possible D gene (5 bases). V lost 4 bases to trimming and J lost 4 bases, with 17 bases between them. The CDR3 is 16 residues long.

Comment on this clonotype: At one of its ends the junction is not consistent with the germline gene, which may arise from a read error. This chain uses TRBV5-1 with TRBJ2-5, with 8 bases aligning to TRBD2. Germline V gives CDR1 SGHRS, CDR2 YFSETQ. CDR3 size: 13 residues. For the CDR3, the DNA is TGCGCCAGCAGCCGGGGGGGCTACGAGACCCGGTACTTC. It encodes CASSRGGYETRYF. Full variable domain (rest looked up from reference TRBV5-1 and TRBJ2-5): KAGVTQTPRYLIKTRGQQVTLSCSPISGHRSVSWYQQTPGQGLQFLFEYFSETQRNKGNFPGRFSGRQFSNSRSEMNVSTLELGDSALYLCASSRGGYETRYFGPGTRLLVL.

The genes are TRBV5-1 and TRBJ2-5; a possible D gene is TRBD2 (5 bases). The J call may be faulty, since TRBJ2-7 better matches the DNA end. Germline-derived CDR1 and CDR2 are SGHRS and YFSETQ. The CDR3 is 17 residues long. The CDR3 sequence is CASSLAGRGRTIYEQYF. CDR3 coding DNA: TGCGCCAGCAGCTTGGCTGGGCGCGGGCGGACCATCTACGAGCAGTACTTC.

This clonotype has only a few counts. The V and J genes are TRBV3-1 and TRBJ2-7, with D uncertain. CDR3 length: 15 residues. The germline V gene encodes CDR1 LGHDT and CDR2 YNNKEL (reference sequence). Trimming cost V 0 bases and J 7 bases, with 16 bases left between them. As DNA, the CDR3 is TGTGCCAGCAGCCAAGATACAAGCTCCTACAATGAGCAGTACTTC. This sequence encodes CASSQDTSSYNEQYF.

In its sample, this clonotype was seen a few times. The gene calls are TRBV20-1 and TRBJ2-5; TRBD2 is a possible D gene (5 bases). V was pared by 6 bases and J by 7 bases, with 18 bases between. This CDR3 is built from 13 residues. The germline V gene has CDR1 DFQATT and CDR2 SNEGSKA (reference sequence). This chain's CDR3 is CSARQTSRGTQYF. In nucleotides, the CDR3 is TGCAGTGCCCGGCAAACCTCACGGGGGACCCAGTACTTC.

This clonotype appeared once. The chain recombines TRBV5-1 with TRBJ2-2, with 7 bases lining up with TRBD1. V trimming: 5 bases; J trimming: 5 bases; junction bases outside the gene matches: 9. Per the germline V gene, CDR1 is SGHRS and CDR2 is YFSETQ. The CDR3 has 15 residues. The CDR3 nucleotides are TGCGCCAGCAGAGGGAAGGGGGCGCTGACCGGGGAGCTGTTTTTT. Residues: CASRGKGALTGELFF. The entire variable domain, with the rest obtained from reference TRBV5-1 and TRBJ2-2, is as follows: KAGVTQTPRYLIKTRGQQVTLSCSPISGHRSVSWYQQTPGQGLQFLFEYFSETQRNKGNFPGRFSGRQFSNSRSEMNVSTLELGDSALYLCASRGKGALTGELFFGEGSRLTVL.

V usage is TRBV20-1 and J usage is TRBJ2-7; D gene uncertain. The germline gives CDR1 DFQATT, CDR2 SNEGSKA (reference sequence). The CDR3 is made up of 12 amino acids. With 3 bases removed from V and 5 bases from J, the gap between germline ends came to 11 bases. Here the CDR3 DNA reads TGCAGTGCTAGGACGGCCTCGGACGAGCAGTACTTC. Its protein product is CSARTASDEQYF.

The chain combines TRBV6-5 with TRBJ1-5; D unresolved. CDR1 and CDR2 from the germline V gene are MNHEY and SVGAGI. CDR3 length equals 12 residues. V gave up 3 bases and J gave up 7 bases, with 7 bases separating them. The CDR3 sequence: CASSYPGQPQHF. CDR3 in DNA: TGTGCCAGCAGTTATCCTGGCCAGCCCCAGCATTTT.

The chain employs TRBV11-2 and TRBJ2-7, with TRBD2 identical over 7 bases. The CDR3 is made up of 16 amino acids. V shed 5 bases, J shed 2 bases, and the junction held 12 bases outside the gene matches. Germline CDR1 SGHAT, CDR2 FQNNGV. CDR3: CASSILRAGVTYEQYF. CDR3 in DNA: TGTGCCAGCAGCATCTTAAGGGCGGGGGTCACCTACGAGCAGTACTTC.

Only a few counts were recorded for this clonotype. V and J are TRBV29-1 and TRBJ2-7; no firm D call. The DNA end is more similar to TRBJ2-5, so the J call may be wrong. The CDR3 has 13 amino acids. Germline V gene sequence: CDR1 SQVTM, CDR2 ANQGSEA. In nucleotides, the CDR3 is TGCAGCGTTGATGAAACGGGCCCCTTGACCCAGTACTTC. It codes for CSVDETGPLTQYF.

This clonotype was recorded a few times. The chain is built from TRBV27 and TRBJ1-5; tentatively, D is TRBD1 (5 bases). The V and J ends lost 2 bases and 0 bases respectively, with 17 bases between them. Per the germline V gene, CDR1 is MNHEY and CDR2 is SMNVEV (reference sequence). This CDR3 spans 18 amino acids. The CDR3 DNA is TGTGCCAGCAGTTTAGGGTGGCAGGGCTCTTATAGCAATCAGCCCCAGCATTTT. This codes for CASSLGWQGSYSNQPQHF.

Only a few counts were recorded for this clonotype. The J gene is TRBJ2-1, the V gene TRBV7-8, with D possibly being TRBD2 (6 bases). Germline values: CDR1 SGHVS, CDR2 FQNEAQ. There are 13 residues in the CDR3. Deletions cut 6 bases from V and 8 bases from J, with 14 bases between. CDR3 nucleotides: TGTGCCAGCAGTCTGGGAGGTGGGCATGAGCAGTTCTTC. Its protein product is CASSLGGGHEQFF. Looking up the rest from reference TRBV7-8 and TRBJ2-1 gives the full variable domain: GAGVSQSPRYKVAKRGQDVALRCDPISGHVSLFWYQQALGQGPEFLTYFQNEAQLDKSGLPSDRFFAERPEGSVSTLKIQRTQQEDSAVYLCASSLGGGHEQFFGPGTRLTVL.

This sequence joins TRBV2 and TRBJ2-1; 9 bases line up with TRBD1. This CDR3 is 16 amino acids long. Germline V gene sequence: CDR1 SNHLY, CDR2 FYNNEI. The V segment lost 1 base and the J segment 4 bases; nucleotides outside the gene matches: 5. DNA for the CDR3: TGTGCCAGCAGTGAAGGGACAGGGGTTCCATACAATGAGCAGTTCTTC. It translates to CASSEGTGVPYNEQFF.